This T cell receptor (beta chain) was identified in a study of regulatory T cells in long-lasting Graves disease. Findings of the study overall: The study found TRBV28, TRBJ1-2 and TRBJ2-5 favored in persistent disease.

Sample time point: newly diagnosed GD, antithyroid drugs for less than 3 months. PBMC-derived RNA was used for the TCR library. With 0 bases removed from V and 1 base from J, the gap between germline ends came to 13 bases. CDR1 SGHKS and CDR2 YYEKEE come from the germline V gene (reference sequence). This CDR3 spans 16 amino acids. To make TCR beta libraries, researchers used iRepertoire HTBI primers and Arm-PCR of CDR3 regions. TCRdb reprocessed the multiplex PCR reads via MiXCR and lists one record per CDR3 protein. This sample has around 240,000 distinct CDR3 sequences, with about 20% found just once. This clonotype was observed at least ten times. Antigen: not known. This same sample was also part of a study on T cells in Graves' hyperthyroidism and ophthalmopathy.

Material: peripheral blood mononuclear cells (PBMCs), obtained at new diagnosis, from a patient treated with antithyroid drugs. The TCR was taken from a woman in her thirties with Graves disease. The rearrangement links TRBV5-5 to TRBJ2-5; perhaps TRBD1 as D (6 bases). The CDR3 nucleotides read TGTGCCAGCAGCTTGGCTATCAGGGGCGGCCAAGAGACCCAGTACTTC. This codes for CASSLAIRGGQETQYF.